Here is one TCR beta chain with its context. Antigen specificity is unknown. Generated by immunoSEQ multiplex PCR, the TCRdb table keeps only in-frame clones and is missing some. This table holds 150,000 to 180,000 clones, 80% to 90% found once. This entry belongs to a study of cytomegalovirus exposure and HLA in healthy donors. Across the whole study: In a later analysis, the roughly 120 validation repertoires were reported to have used the same platform as the 650 to 800 first-cohort repertoires. Findings and caveats of the study: As confirmed in vitro, a few CMV-associated chains were specific for CMV antigens. Reports described diagnosis of cytomegalovirus status by the classifier as highly specific and sensitive.

The donors were members of the approximately 120-subject validation cohort (separate from the approximately 670-subject first cohort). V was clipped by 6 bases and J by 0 bases, with 17 bases between them. Germline V gene lookup returns CDR1 LNHDA and CDR2 SQIVND (reference sequence). The CDR3 spans 17 residues. This TCR was sampled from a man younger than 35 in good health and CMV-seropositive. V is TRBV19 and J is TRBJ2-2; D ambiguous. Sequences were obtained from PBMCs. CDR3 protein: CASSGHSPPPNTGELFF. The CDR3 DNA is TGTGCCAGTAGCGGTCACTCCCCACCCCCGAACACCGGGGAGCTGTTTTTT.